Listed here are 23 T cell receptor beta chains from one sample, sequenced in a study of shared clonotypes between healthy human individuals. Clones were sequenced by immunoSEQ multiplex PCR, and TCRdb holds only the in-frame ones, with some missing. The sample lists some 2,000,000 clones, less than 95% occurring once. CD45RO-negative, CCR7-selected cells formed the naive CD8 fraction, which excluded terminally differentiated effector memory CD45RA+ cells. Source material: naive CD8+ T cells sorted from blood. The receptors here all came from a young man in good health.

The V call is TRBV6-5, the J call TRBJ1-5; D is undetermined. This CDR3 comprises 12 residues. Deletions cut 3 bases from V and 9 bases from J, with 9 bases between. From germline, CDR1 is MNHEY and CDR2 SVGAGI. This CDR3 reads CASSYRMGPQHF. CDR3 in DNA: TGTGCCAGCAGTTATAGGATGGGGCCCCAGCATTTT.

The chain is built from TRBV28 and TRBJ1-2; D not certain. The CDR3 has 12 residues. V lost 2 bases, J lost 6 bases, and 7 bases lay in between. Looked up from germline, CDR1 is MDHEN and CDR2 is SYDVKM. Written as DNA, the CDR3 is TGTGCCAGCAGTTTACCCCGGAATGGCTACACCTTC. This translates into CASSLPRNGYTF.

This chain uses TRBV27 with TRBJ2-3; TRBD2 matches at 10 bases. In germline, CDR1 is MNHEY, CDR2 SMNVEV (reference sequence). V lost 7 bases and J lost 1; bases outside the gene matches: 5. The CDR3 length is 15 residues. The CDR3 loop reads CASTEGTSGTDTQYF. Written as DNA, the CDR3 is TGTGCCAGCACAGAGGGGACTAGCGGCACAGATACGCAGTATTTT.

Points on this clone: The same CDR3 can be traced to other DNA sequences in this sample. CDR3 sequence: CAWSLRGYEQYF. DNA of the CDR3: TGTGCCTGGAGTCTCCGAGGGTACGAGCAGTACTTC. This chain uses TRBV30 with TRBJ2-7, with D perhaps matching TRBD2 (5 bases). The germline CDR1 and CDR2 sequences are GTSNPN and SVGIG (reference sequence). The CDR3 consists of 12 residues. V lost 2 bases and J lost 4, with 9 bases in between.

The chain recombines TRBV7-2 with TRBJ2-1; the D gene is possibly TRBD1 (6 bases). Between the trimmed V and J ends, which lost 3 bases and 0 bases, there was a span of 18 bases. This CDR3 is built from 18 residues. Per the germline V gene, CDR1 is SGHTA and CDR2 is FQGNSA. The CDR3 DNA reads TGTGCCAGCAGCTTCCCGAAGGACAGTCCCACCTCCTACAATGAGCAGTTCTTC. Protein: CASSFPKDSPTSYNEQFF.

This clone was recorded once. The J gene is TRBJ2-1, the V gene TRBV30, with a possible D match to TRBD2 (6 bases). CDR3 length: 14 amino acids. In germline, CDR1 is GTSNPN, CDR2 SVGIG (reference sequence). Trimming took off 4 bases at V and 3 bases at J, with 13 bases between the two ends. The DNA of the CDR3 is TGTGCCTGGAATTTCGGGGGAGGCTACAATGAGCAGTTCTTC. It yields the protein CAWNFGGGYNEQFF.

V and J are TRBV27 and TRBJ1-5; D remains unclear. The CDR3 spans 14 residues. Germline loops: CDR1 MNHEY, CDR2 SMNVEV (reference sequence). Trimming removed 6 bases at V and 1 base at J, with 10 bases between. The chain's CDR3 is CASRAHGSNQPQHF. CDR3 DNA: TGTGCCAGCAGGGCCCACGGGAGCAATCAGCCCCAGCATTTT.

The chain uses TRBV2 and TRBJ2-1; D gene uncertain. Germline V gene lookup returns CDR1 SNHLY and CDR2 FYNNEI. V was clipped by 4 bases and J by 5 bases, with 12 bases between them. The CDR3 is made up of 14 amino acids. CDR3 sequence: CASSGLPPNNEQFF. Here the CDR3 DNA reads TGTGCCAGCAGTGGCCTCCCCCCGAACAATGAGCAGTTCTTC.

The V gene is TRBV7-9, the J gene TRBJ2-7; perhaps TRBD2 as D (5 bases). The CDR3 consists of 17 residues. V gave up 3 bases and J gave up 7 bases, with 25 bases separating them. Germline CDR1 and CDR2: SEHNR and FQNEAQ (reference sequence). The CDR3 DNA follows: TGTGCCAGCAGCTTCCCCGAGGGAGCCTTGGGATCGAGTGAGCAGTACTTC. Translated, it gives CASSFPEGALGSSEQYF.

This chain connects TRBV28 to TRBJ1-6; D gene ambiguous. The CDR3 covers 16 residues. V was clipped by 4 bases and J by 0 bases, with 10 bases between them. Germline V gene lookup returns CDR1 MDHEN and CDR2 SYDVKM. The CDR3 DNA reads as TGTGCCAGCAGTTCTAAAGGGAGCTCCTATAATTCACCCCTCCACTTT. Encoded protein: CASSSKGSSYNSPLHF.

The chain is built from TRBV19 and TRBJ1-1; D remains unclear. The germline V and J ends were trimmed by 1 base and 3 bases, with 3 bases remaining between them. The CDR3 covers 12 residues. Germline CDR1 LNHDA, CDR2 SQIVND (reference sequence). Here the CDR3 reads CASSIADTEAFF. Here the CDR3 DNA reads TGTGCCAGTAGTATAGCGGACACTGAAGCTTTCTTT. The entire variable domain, with the rest obtained from reference TRBV19 and TRBJ1-1, is as follows: DGGITQSPKYLFRKEGQNVTLSCEQNLNHDAMYWYRQDPGQGLRLIYYSQIVNDFQKGDIAEGYSVSREKKESFPLTVTSAQKNPTAFYLCASSIADTEAFFGQGTRLTVV.

The chain recombines TRBV5-4 with TRBJ1-2; D not certain. There are 15 residues in the CDR3. Trimming removed 0 bases at V and 0 bases at J, with 9 bases between. Looked up from germline, CDR1 is SGHNT and CDR2 is YYREEE (reference sequence). The CDR3 is CASSLAAVTNYGYTF. For the CDR3, the DNA is TGTGCCAGCAGCTTGGCGGCGGTGACTAACTATGGCTACACCTTC.

The chain is built from TRBV7-9 and TRBJ2-3; the D gene could be TRBD1 or TRBD2 (5 bases each). Germline CDR1 reads SEHNR; CDR2 reads FQNEAQ (reference sequence). Trimming left V 6 bases short and J 0 bases short, with 16 bases between. The CDR3 length is 16 residues. CDR3 residues: CASRRLMGDSTDTQYF. The CDR3 DNA reads as TGTGCCAGCAGGCGTCTCATGGGGGACAGCACAGATACGCAGTATTTT.

V is TRBV6-5 and J is TRBJ2-1, with TRBD2 as a possible D gene (6 bases). The germline CDR1 and CDR2 sequences are MNHEY and SVGAGI. Trimming took 0 bases from V and 8 from J, leaving 17 bases between them. The CDR3 is 16 amino acids. Here the CDR3 DNA reads TGTGCCAGCAGTTACTCGATTGGGACTGAACTGGATGAGCAGTTCTTC. It encodes CASSYSIGTELDEQFF.

The genes are TRBV19 and TRBJ2-7; no clear D gene. Per germline, CDR1 LNHDA and CDR2 SQIVND (reference sequence). The CDR3 length is 13 residues. V was clipped by 4 bases and J by 3 bases, with 10 bases between them. The CDR3 DNA reads TGTGCCAGTAGTACCCCGGACGGCTACGAGCAGTACTTC. It codes for CASSTPDGYEQYF.

The chain uses TRBV27 and TRBJ2-3, with a weak D call TRBD2 (6 bases). This CDR3 contains 16 residues. From germline, CDR1 is MNHEY and CDR2 SMNVEV (reference sequence). Trimming took off 5 bases at V and 4 bases at J, with 19 bases between the two ends. As DNA, the CDR3 is TGTGCCAGCAGTCCTTTAGCGGTGATTGTGGCAGATACGCAGTATTTT. This sequence encodes CASSPLAVIVADTQYF.

V is TRBV4-3 and J is TRBJ1-2, with D possibly TRBD1 on 5 matching bases. V dropped 0 bases and J dropped 4 bases, with 15 bases sitting between them. Germline CDR1 and CDR2: LGHNA and YSLEER. The length of the CDR3 is 16 residues. The CDR3 bases are TGCGCCAGCAGCCAAGATGGGGAGGGGCTGATCTATGGCTACACCTTC. Its protein is CASSQDGEGLIYGYTF.

The rearrangement links TRBV7-6 to TRBJ2-7, with D possibly TRBD1 on 6 matching bases. Germline-derived CDR1 and CDR2 are SGHVS and FNYEAQ. Trimming stripped 5 bases from V and 10 bases from J, with 15 bases between. This CDR3 is 12 amino acids long. CDR3 amino acids: CASSLNPGAQYF. For the CDR3, the DNA is TGTGCCAGCAGCCTCAATCCAGGGGCCCAGTACTTC.

The V and J genes are TRBV7-6 and TRBJ2-7; 9 bases are shared with TRBD1. The J segment lost 0 bases and the V segment lost 1 base, leaving 10 bases of the junction unmatched. This CDR3 has 18 residues. Germline-derived CDR1 and CDR2 are SGHVS and FNYEAQ. The CDR3 is CASSLGWTGEHPSYEQYF. CDR3 nucleotides: TGTGCCAGCAGCTTAGGGTGGACAGGGGAACATCCCTCCTACGAGCAGTACTTC.

Concerning this clone itself: The sample carries other DNA sequences with the same CDR3. The V call is TRBV5-1, the J call TRBJ2-1, with a possible D match to TRBD2 (6 bases). There are 15 residues in the CDR3. V lost 1 base to trimming and J lost 4 bases, with 12 bases between them. Germline V gene data show CDR1 as SGHRS and CDR2 as YFSETQ. CDR3 loop: CASSLSSGTYNEQFF. The CDR3 DNA sequence: TGCGCCAGCAGCTTGAGTAGCGGCACATACAATGAGCAGTTCTTC.

V gene TRBV7-8 combines with J gene TRBJ2-7; D ambiguous. The CDR3 runs 16 residues. V was pared by 2 bases and J by 5 bases, with 19 bases between. Germline CDR1 reads SGHVS; CDR2 reads FQNEAQ. This CDR3 reads CASSLRAPGPTNEQYF. The CDR3 nucleotides are TGTGCCAGCAGCTTACGAGCCCCCGGGCCCACCAACGAGCAGTACTTC.

The J gene is TRBJ2-3, the V gene TRBV28; TRBD1 aligns across 8 bases. The CDR3 is 15 residues long. V lost 8 bases to trimming and J lost 3 bases; unmatched junction nucleotides: 10. In germline, CDR1 is MDHEN, CDR2 SYDVKM. The CDR3 loop reads CASGPGQGATDTQYF. The CDR3 DNA sequence: TGTGCCAGCGGGCCGGGGCAGGGGGCAACAGATACGCAGTATTTT.

The V call is TRBV6-1, the J call TRBJ1-2; D uncertain. Germline CDR1 MNHNS, CDR2 SASEGT. V was pared by 2 bases and J by 7 bases, with 14 bases between. There are 14 residues in the CDR3. For the CDR3, the DNA is TGTGCCAGCAGTGAACTGCTAAACGCCGTTGGCTACACCTTC. This encodes CASSELLNAVGYTF.